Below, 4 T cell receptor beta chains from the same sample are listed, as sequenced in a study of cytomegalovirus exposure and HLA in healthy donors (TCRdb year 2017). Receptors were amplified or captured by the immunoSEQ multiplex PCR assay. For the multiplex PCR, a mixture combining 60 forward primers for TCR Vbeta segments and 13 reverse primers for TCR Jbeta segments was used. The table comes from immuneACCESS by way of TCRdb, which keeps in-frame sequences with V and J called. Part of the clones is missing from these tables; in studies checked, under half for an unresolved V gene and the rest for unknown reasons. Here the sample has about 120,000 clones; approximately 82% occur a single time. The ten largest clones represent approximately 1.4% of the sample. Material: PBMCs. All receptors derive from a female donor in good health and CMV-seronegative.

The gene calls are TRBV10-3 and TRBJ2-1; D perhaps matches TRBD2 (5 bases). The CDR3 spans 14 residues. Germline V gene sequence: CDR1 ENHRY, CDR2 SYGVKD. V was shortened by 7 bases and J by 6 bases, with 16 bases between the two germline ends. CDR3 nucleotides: TGTGCCATCAAAGACGGGAACGGGGTCAATGAGCAGTTCTTC. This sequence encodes CAIKDGNGVNEQFF.

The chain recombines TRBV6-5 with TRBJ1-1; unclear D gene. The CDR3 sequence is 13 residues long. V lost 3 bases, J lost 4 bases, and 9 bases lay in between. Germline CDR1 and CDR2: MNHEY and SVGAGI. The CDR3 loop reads CASSYGPTTEAFF. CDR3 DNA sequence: TGTGCCAGCAGTTATGGGCCTACCACTGAAGCTTTCTTT.

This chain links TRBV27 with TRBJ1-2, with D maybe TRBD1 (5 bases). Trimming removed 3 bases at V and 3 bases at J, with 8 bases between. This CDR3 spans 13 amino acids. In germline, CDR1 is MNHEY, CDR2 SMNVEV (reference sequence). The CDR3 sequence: CASSFGGYYGYTF. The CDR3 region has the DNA TGTGCCAGCAGTTTTGGGGGGTACTATGGCTACACCTTC.

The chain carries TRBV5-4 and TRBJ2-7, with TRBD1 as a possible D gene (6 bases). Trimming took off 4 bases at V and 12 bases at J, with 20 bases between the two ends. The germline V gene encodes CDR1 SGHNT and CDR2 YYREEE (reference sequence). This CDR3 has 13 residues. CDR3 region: CASSATGTKSRYF. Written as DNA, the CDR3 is TGTGCCAGCAGCGCAACCGGGACAAAGTCCCGGTACTTC.